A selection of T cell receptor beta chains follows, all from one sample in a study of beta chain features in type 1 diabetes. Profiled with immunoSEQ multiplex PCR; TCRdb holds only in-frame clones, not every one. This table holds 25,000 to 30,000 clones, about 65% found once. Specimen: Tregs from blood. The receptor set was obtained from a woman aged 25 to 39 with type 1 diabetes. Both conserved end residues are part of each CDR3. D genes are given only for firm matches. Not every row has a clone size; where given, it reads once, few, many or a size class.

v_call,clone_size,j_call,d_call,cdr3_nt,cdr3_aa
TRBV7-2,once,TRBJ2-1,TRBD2,TGTGCCAGCAGCTTAGGGGGTAGCGGGAGGTTCTATGAGCAGTTCTTC,CASSLGGSGRFYEQFF
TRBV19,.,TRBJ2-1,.,TGTGCCAGTAGTATACGAGACTCCTACAATGAGCAGTTCTTC,CASSIRDSYNEQFF
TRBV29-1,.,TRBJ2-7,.,TGCAGCGTGTCTGGCGGCTACGAGCAGTACTTC,CSVSGGYEQYF
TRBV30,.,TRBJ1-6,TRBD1,TGTGCCTGGAACAGGGGAGATTCACCCCTCCACTTT,CAWNRGDSPLHF
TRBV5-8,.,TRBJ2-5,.,TGTGCCAGCAGCTACCTACTAGCAGAAGAGACCCAGTACTTC,CASSYLLAEETQYF
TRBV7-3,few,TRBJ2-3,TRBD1,TGTGCCAGCAGCCCAGGACAGGGAACAGATACGCAGTATTTT,CASSPGQGTDTQYF
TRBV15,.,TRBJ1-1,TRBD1,TGTGCCACCAGCAGAGACGACAGGGTCACTGAAGCTTTCTTT,CATSRDDRVTEAFF
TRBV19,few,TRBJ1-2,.,TGTGCCAGTAACGGCAGGGTGAGAAGGGGCTACACCTTC,CASNGRVRRGYTF
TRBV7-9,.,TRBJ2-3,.,TGTGCCAGCACCAGGGGACGGACTAGCACAGATACGCAGTATTTT,CASTRGRTSTDTQYF
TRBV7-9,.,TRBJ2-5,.,TGTGCCAGCAGCTTAGTCATTAGCGTGGGAGAGACCCAGTACTTC,CASSLVISVGETQYF